The entry that follows covers one TCR beta chain sequence. The antigen is not known. The data originate from a study of cytomegalovirus exposure and HLA in healthy donors. Overall study context: When 300 to 500 donors were genotyped, over 80% of them were found to fall in the Caucasian-associated ancestry cluster.

The CDR3 totals 11 residues. Germline V gene lookup returns CDR1 DFQATT and CDR2 SNEGSKA (reference sequence). Trimming took 0 bases from V and 7 from J, leaving 4 bases between them. Findings and caveats of the study: Highly shared variants forming one cluster were likely a sequencing artifact. Whilst most TCR sequences proved rare, a subset of public TCRs occurred across many donors. Immune exposure data for these donors was limited to CMV serostatus.

The study ran its PCR with 60 Vbeta and 13 Jbeta primers. Clones were read by immunoSEQ multiplex PCR, and TCRdb kept only the in-frame ones, dropping some. Here the sample spans roughly 80,000 clones, over 60% being singletons. The chain joins TRBV20-1 to TRBJ1-5; D not certain. The sample consisted of PBMCs. The clonotype was recovered from a male donor in good health and CMV-seropositive. CDR3 DNA sequence: TGCAGTGCTAGAGATGGCCAGCCCCAGCATTTT. It yields the protein CSARDGQPQHF.